The 17 T cell receptor beta chains below come from one sample, sequenced in a study of response to subunit inactivated influenza vaccine. In TCRdb, the RT-PCR reads were re-called with MiXCR into one record per CDR3 protein. The sample comprises 800,000 to 1,000,000 distinct CDR3 sequences, less than 25% of which are singletons, and roughly a tenth rests with the top ten. The source material was PBMCs from blood, sampled about 5 days after vaccination. These receptors came from a man aged 45 to 65 who received an inactivated influenza vaccine.

This sequence joins TRBV13 and TRBJ2-3; D not resolved. This CDR3 is built from 16 residues. V shed 5 bases and J shed 3 bases, with 18 bases lying between them. Germline V gives CDR1 PRHDT, CDR2 FYEKMQ (reference sequence). The CDR3 reads CASSPIGPDGTDTQYF. The CDR3 bases are TGTGCCAGCAGCCCGATAGGGCCGGACGGGACAGATACGCAGTATTTT. The full variable domain, its missing parts supplied by reference TRBV13 and TRBJ2-3, is AAGVIQSPRHLIKEKRETATLKCYPIPRHDTVYWYQQGPGQDPQFLISFYEKMQSDKGSIPDRFSAQQFSDYHSELNMSSLELGDSALYFCASSPIGPDGTDTQYFGPGTRLTVL.

The J gene is TRBJ1-1, the V gene TRBV7-9, with TRBD1 matching 7 bases. V lost 4 bases, J lost 3 bases, and 5 bases stayed unmatched. Germline V CDR1 and CDR2: SEHNR, FQNEAQ (reference sequence). CDR3 length equals 14 residues. Here the CDR3 reads CASSSNRGYTEAFF. The CDR3 DNA reads as TGTGCCAGCAGCTCTAACAGGGGATACACTGAAGCTTTCTTT.

The V call is TRBV19, the J call TRBJ1-6; the match to TRBD1 covers 7 bases. The CDR3 loop spans 15 amino acids. Germline-derived CDR1 and CDR2 are LNHDA and SQIVND (reference sequence). J was trimmed by 6 bases and V by 5 bases; bases with no gene match: 7. The CDR3 region is CASSLLGDSNSPLHF. DNA for the CDR3: TGTGCCAGTAGTCTCCTCGGGGACAGTAATTCACCCCTCCACTTT.

This clonotype occurred a few times. The chain joins TRBV19 to TRBJ2-2, with 13 bases aligning to TRBD2. V gave up 5 bases and J gave up 0 bases; unmatched junction bases: 6. Germline lookup yields CDR1 LNHDA and CDR2 SQIVND (reference sequence). This CDR3 contains 18 residues. The CDR3, as DNA: TGTGCCAGTAGTTCACCGGGACTAGCGGGGTCGAACACCGGGGAGCTGTTTTTT. As protein: CASSSPGLAGSNTGELFF.

There are many counts of this clonotype. The chain recombines TRBV29-1 with TRBJ2-5; no clear D gene. V dropped 7 bases and J dropped 0 bases, with 9 bases sitting between them. The CDR3 loop spans 12 amino acids. Germline-derived CDR1 and CDR2 are SQVTM and ANQGSEA. The CDR3 loop is CSASRYQETQYF. The CDR3 DNA reads as TGCAGCGCCAGCAGGTACCAAGAGACCCAGTACTTC.

This clonotype came up a few times. This sequence joins TRBV12-3 or TRBV12-4 and TRBJ2-5; no clear D gene. This CDR3 comprises 12 residues. Trimming shortened V by 6 bases and J by 5 bases, and 10 bases separated the two germline ends. The CDR3 nucleotides are TGTGCCAGCAGAGGGATATCGGAGACCCAGTACTTC. Its translation: CASRGISETQYF.

This clonotype showed up just a few times. The chain couples TRBV7-2 to TRBJ2-1, with 14 positions matching TRBD2. This CDR3 region has 13 residues. The germline V gene encodes CDR1 SGHTA and CDR2 FQGNSA. V was clipped by 5 bases and J by 15 bases; unmatched bases: 6. CDR3 DNA sequence: TGTGCCAGCAGCGGGGGACTAGCGGGAGAGGCGTTCTTC. Residues: CASSGGLAGEAFF. The variable domain in full, completed from reference TRBV7-2 and TRBJ2-1, reads GAGVSQSPSNKVTEKGKDVELRCDPISGHTALYWYRQSLGQGLEFLIYFQGNSAPDKSGLPSDRFSAERTGGSVSTLTIQRTQQEDSAVYLCASSGGLAGEAFFGPGTRLTVL.

This clonotype was counted only a few times. CDR3 sequence (DNA): TGCAGTGCTAGGATACTAGCGGGGAACCAAGAGACCCAGTACTTC. Amino acid sequence: CSARILAGNQETQYF. The V gene is TRBV20-1, the J gene TRBJ2-5, with TRBD2 matching over 10 bases. V dropped 3 bases and J dropped 0; count of bases not matched to a gene: 4. CDR3 size: 15 residues. Germline assignment: CDR1 DFQATT and CDR2 SNEGSKA (reference sequence).

This clonotype was seen more than once but under ten times. The chain couples TRBV7-2 to TRBJ1-5; D is unresolved. The germline V gene encodes CDR1 SGHTA and CDR2 FQGNSA. V was pared by 8 bases and J by 0 bases, with 8 bases between. The CDR3 length is 13 residues. The DNA of the CDR3 is TGTGCCAGCGGGGTGTATAGCAATCAGCCCCAGCATTTT. Its translation is CASGVYSNQPQHF. The whole variable domain, remainder taken from reference TRBV7-2 and TRBJ1-5, is GAGVSQSPSNKVTEKGKDVELRCDPISGHTALYWYRQSLGQGLEFLIYFQGNSAPDKSGLPSDRFSAERTGGSVSTLTIQRTQQEDSAVYLCASGVYSNQPQHFGDGTRLSIL.

V and J are TRBV24-1 and TRBJ2-3; D perhaps matches TRBD2 (6 bases). Per germline, CDR1 KGHDR and CDR2 SFDVKD. The CDR3 length is 17 residues. V lost 0 bases to trimming and J lost 3 bases, with 15 bases between them. CDR3 bases: TGTGCCACCAGTGATTTGGCGACAGCGGGTACTACAGATACGCAGTATTTT. Protein sequence: CATSDLATAGTTDTQYF.

The chain couples TRBV20-1 to TRBJ2-1; D is unresolved. From germline, CDR1 is DFQATT and CDR2 SNEGSKA (reference sequence). V lost 3 bases to trimming and J lost 4 bases, with 13 bases between them. This CDR3 region has 14 residues. DNA for the CDR3: TGCAGTGCTAGGACCATCTACCAATACAATGAGCAGTTCTTC. Protein sequence: CSARTIYQYNEQFF.

The chain combines TRBV12-3 or TRBV12-4 with TRBJ1-2, with a possible D match to TRBD1 (6 bases). Trimming left V 5 bases short and J 8 bases short, with 15 bases between. CDR3 length equals 13 residues. The CDR3 loop is CASSPSRGPGYTF. The CDR3 DNA reads TGTGCCAGCAGTCCGTCCCGGGGGCCGGGCTACACCTTC.

This clonotype showed up just a few times. The rearrangement uses TRBV6-2 or TRBV6-3 and TRBJ2-1, with 9 bases fitting TRBD1. V was clipped by 5 bases and J by 2 bases; unmatched bases: 4. This CDR3 is 15 amino acids long. Germline CDR1 MNHEY, CDR2 SVGEGT. The CDR3 DNA follows: TGTGCCAGCAGTCACAGGGGGCTGACCTACAATGAGCAGTTCTTC. It codes for CASSHRGLTYNEQFF.

This clonotype has only a few counts. The rearrangement uses TRBV27 and TRBJ1-2; D is ambiguous. Germline lookup yields CDR1 MNHEY and CDR2 SMNVEV (reference sequence). V lost 0 bases and J 7 bases, leaving 12 bases between the germline ends. This CDR3 has 14 residues. CDR3 coding DNA: TGTGCCAGCAGTTTATCCTCAGGATCTGGTGGCTACACCTTC. Protein product: CASSLSSGSGGYTF.

As for this clonotype: Given the absence of the conserved phenylalanine or tryptophan at the CDR3 end, a read error is likely. V usage is TRBV20-1 and J usage is TRBJ2-1; possibly TRBD2 for D (6 bases). With 0 bases removed from V and 10 bases from J, the gap between germline ends came to 16 bases. This CDR3 is built from 14 residues. CDR1 is DFQATT and CDR2 is SNEGSKA in the germline V gene (reference sequence). The chain's CDR3 is CSARESRLGIEQFL. Here the CDR3 DNA reads TGCAGTGCTAGAGAATCCCGACTAGGAATAGAGCAGTTCCTC.

The V call is TRBV19, the J call TRBJ2-2; the match to TRBD2 covers 8 bases. Germline values: CDR1 LNHDA, CDR2 SQIVND (reference sequence). The CDR3 contains 15 residues. V dropped 6 bases and J dropped 3; count of bases not matched to a gene: 6. The CDR3 loop reads CASRRGRLDTGELFF. DNA of the CDR3: TGTGCCAGTAGGCGCGGGAGGTTAGACACCGGGGAGCTGTTTTTT.

This clonotype was recorded at least ten times. CDR3 DNA: TGCAGTGCTCCGACTAGCCACTCCTACAATGAGCAGTTCTTC. Its translation is CSAPTSHSYNEQFF. The V call is TRBV20-1, the J call TRBJ2-1, with 7 bases matching TRBD2. The CDR3 runs 14 residues. Germline values: CDR1 DFQATT, CDR2 SNEGSKA (reference sequence). V shed 5 bases and J 0 bases; nucleotides not matched to a gene: 4.